The TCR beta chain under discussion was sequenced for a study of blood T cell repertoires in COVID-19. In the study overall: Spain, Italy and the United States supplied samples that represented acute and convalescent COVID-19. PBMCs, B-cell-depleted T cells, or T cells were the source of the cDNA or gDNA that made up the material.

Some clones are missing from TCRdb's copy, which holds only in-frame ones; the method was immunoSEQ multiplex PCR. The table includes roughly 80,000 clones, roughly 87% detected once. Germline lookup yields CDR1 MDHEN and CDR2 SYDVKM. V was cut by 6 bases and J by 3 bases, with 6 bases left in between. The CDR3 loop spans 11 amino acids. The sample consisted of peripheral blood. This clonotype was obtained from a woman older than 75 with active or convalescent COVID-19. The J gene is TRBJ2-7, the V gene TRBV28; D not resolved. CDR3 loop: CASSSYYEQYF. The CDR3 DNA follows: TGTGCCAGCAGCTCCTACTACGAGCAGTACTTC.